The sequence of this T cell receptor (beta chain) was determined in a study of metastatic and nonmetastatic thyroid tumors. No patient had received any treatment before thyroid surgery. MiXCR was used by TCRdb to re-call the PCR reads. The sample holds roughly 59,000 clones, roughly 15% seen once. Points from the study as a whole: It was reported that TCR beta diversity was significantly higher in malignant thyroid tumors than benign nodules, in blood and tumor.

V shed 0 bases and J shed 1 base, with 13 bases lying between them. The CDR3 length is 16 residues. CDR1 is LNHNV and CDR2 is YYDKDF in the germline V gene (reference sequence). Concerning this clone: Its antigen is not identified.

This receptor was taken from a male donor with papillary thyroid cancer or a benign thyroid nodule (not recorded which). Some clones in this sample may be carry-over from other donors' samples. This chain links TRBV15 with TRBJ2-7, with D perhaps TRBD1 (5 bases). Sequencing used blood. The CDR3 nucleotides read TGTGCCACCAGCAGAGATAAGGGGTATTGGTCCTACGAGCAGTACTTC. It yields the protein CATSRDKGYWSYEQYF.